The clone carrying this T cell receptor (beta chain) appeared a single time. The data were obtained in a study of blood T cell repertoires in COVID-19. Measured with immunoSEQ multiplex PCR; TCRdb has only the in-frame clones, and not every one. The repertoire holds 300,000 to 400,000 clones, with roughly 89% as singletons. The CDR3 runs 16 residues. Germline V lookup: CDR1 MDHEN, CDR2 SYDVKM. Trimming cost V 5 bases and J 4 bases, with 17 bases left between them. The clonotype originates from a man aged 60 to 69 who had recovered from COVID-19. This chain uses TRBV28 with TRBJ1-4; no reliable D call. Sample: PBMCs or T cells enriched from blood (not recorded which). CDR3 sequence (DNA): TGTGCCAGCAGTCTGCGAGGAGGTCGACTTAATGAAAAACTGTTTTTT. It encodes CASSLRGGRLNEKLFF.